This T cell receptor (beta chain) is from a study of shared clonotypes between healthy human individuals. Study-wide results and limits: Among a few donors, roughly 5% of naive CD4 clonotypes were found in common.

CDR1 and CDR2 (germline): MNHEY, SMNVEV (reference sequence). J gave up 6 bases and V 6 bases, and 6 bases lay outside the gene matches. The CDR3 runs to 13 residues. This clone was seen only a few times. Its antigen is unidentified. An even split of each subset's genomic DNA across several immunoSEQ plates was performed. Only in-frame clones appear in the TCRdb table, and some are missing; sequencing was by immunoSEQ multiplex PCR. The sample includes nearly 750,000 clones, around 70% of them seen just once. Material for sequencing was memory CD4+ T cells sorted from blood. As for subset: CD45RA-negative fraction. This receptor was taken from a woman younger than 45 in good health. This sequence joins TRBV27 and TRBJ1-2; 8 positions agree with TRBD1. CDR3 bases: TGTGCCAGCAGCCTTCAGGGGGCTCATGGCTACACCTTC. This sequence encodes CASSLQGAHGYTF.